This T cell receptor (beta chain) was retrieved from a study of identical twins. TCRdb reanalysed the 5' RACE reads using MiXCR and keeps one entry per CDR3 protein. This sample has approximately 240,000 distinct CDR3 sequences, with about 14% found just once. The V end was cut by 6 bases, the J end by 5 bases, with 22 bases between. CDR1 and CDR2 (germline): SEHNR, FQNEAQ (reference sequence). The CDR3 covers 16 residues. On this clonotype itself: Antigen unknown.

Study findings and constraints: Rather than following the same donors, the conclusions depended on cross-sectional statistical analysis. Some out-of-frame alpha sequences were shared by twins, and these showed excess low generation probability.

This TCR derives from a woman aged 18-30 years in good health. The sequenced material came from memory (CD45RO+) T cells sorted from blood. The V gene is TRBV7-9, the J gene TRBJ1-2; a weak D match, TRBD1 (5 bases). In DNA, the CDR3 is TGTGCCAGCAGGCCCAATTGGTCGGGGGAGAGGTATGGCTACACCTTC. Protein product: CASRPNWSGERYGYTF. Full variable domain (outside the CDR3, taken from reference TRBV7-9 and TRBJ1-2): DTGVSQNPRHKITKRGQNVTFRCDPISEHNRLYWYRQTLGQGPEFLTYFQNEAQLEKSRLLSDRFSAERPKGSFSTLEIQRTEQGDSAMYLCASRPNWSGERYGYTFGSGTRLTVV.